The present T cell receptor (beta chain) was sequenced within a study of human T cells and chemical hapten exposure. Looking at the study overall: Per-sample TCR yields varied mainly from small pooled library volume differences.

This clonotype came up a few times. Each CDR3 protein is one row after TCRdb ran MiXCR on the RACE reads. The data contain 95,000 to 150,000 distinct CDR3 sequences, roughly an eighth of them seen just once; the ten biggest clones take up 0.92%. CDR3 length: 16 residues. V lost 5 bases to trimming and J lost 6 bases, with 20 bases between them. Germline lookup yields CDR1 ENHRY and CDR2 SYGVKD. Stated time point: patch test 1, 2 weeks after DPC sensitization. Treatment in this sample: therapeutic diphenylcyclopropenone sensitization with weekly scalp DPC. In every case, blood was obtained before the patch test was applied.

The chain carries TRBV10-3 and TRBJ2-1; D is possibly TRBD1 or TRBD2 (5 bases each). The sequenced sample was whole blood, obtained in connection with sensitization to the hapten diphenylcyclopropenone (DPC). The receptor was isolated from a man aged 18 to 29 with alopecia areata. Some clones in this sample may be carry-over from other donors' samples. This chain's CDR3 is CAISSSQLGTPNEQFF. In nucleotides, the CDR3 is TGTGCCATCAGTTCTTCCCAACTAGGGACCCCCAATGAGCAGTTCTTC.